The clone carrying this TCR beta chain was found many times. Its specificity is unknown. Trimming removed 6 bases from V and 1 base from J, with 6 bases in between. Germline CDR1 and CDR2: DFQATT and SNEGSKA (reference sequence). This CDR3 comprises 11 residues. The sample belongs to a study of T cells in Graves' hyperthyroidism and ophthalmopathy. Study in general: At initial diagnosis, before any treatment had begun, peripheral blood was obtained.

Amplification of TCR beta CDR3 regions used RNA as the template. With the HTBI primer set, the TCR CDR3 went through a first round of RT-PCR. TCRdb itself ran the multiplex PCR reads through MiXCR, one entry per CDR3 protein. The table lists roughly 580,000 distinct CDR3 sequences, 14% of them singletons, with roughly 6.2% in the top ten. Study-wide points: Ophthalmopathy, as predicted by the model, came a median around 7 months after the prediction.

This chain joins TRBV20-1 and TRBJ1-1; D call uncertain. The sample comprised blood. This clonotype originated in a woman under 40 with Graves' hyperthyroidism that later progressed to Graves' ophthalmopathy. CDR3 DNA sequence: TGCAGTGCCACAAGGAACACTGAAGCTTTCTTT. Encoded protein: CSATRNTEAFF.